These T cell receptor beta chains were read from a single sample in a study of blood T cells in healthy people across ages. TCRdb redid the calling of the 5' RACE reads with MiXCR, one entry per CDR3 protein. The repertoire holds roughly 1,100,000 distinct CDR3 sequences, with approximately 25% as singletons. The same specimen was also included in a second study, on T cells of mothers and their children.

Sequencing used blood. These receptors all stem from a girl aged 2-9 years in good health. CDR3s include the opening cysteine and the closing phenylalanine or tryptophan. A D gene is named only where the DNA matches it firmly. Clone size is given for some rows only: seen once, a few or many times, or a class if the clone is expanded.

j_call v_call d_call clone_size cdr3_nt cdr3_aa
TRBJ1-1 TRBV12-3/TRBV12-4 . . TGTGCCTCCCAAGGGGGGGGTCATGCTTTCTTT CASQGGGHAFF
TRBJ2-5 TRBV20-1 . few TGCAGTGCTAGGATGGTATCTTACCCACAAGAGACCCAGTACTTC CSARMVSYPQETQYF
TRBJ2-1 TRBV29-1 TRBD2 . TGCAGCGTCCCGGGACTAGACTCCCTAAATGAGCAGTTCTTC CSVPGLDSLNEQFF
TRBJ2-5 TRBV2 TRBD2 . TGTGCCAGCCAGGGACTACCCGGAGGGACCCAGTACTTC CASQGLPGGTQYF
TRBJ2-7 TRBV7-6 TRBD2 . TGTGCCAGCAGCTTCGGGGGGAATAACGAGCAGTACTTC CASSFGGNNEQYF
TRBJ2-5 TRBV28 TRBD1 few TGTGCCAGCAGCCCGGACAGGGCGGAAGAGACCCAGTACTTC CASSPDRAEETQYF
TRBJ2-2 TRBV5-6 TRBD2 . TGTGCCAGCAGCCCCGGGACTAGATTGAACACCGGGGAGCTGTTTTTT CASSPGTRLNTGELFF
TRBJ2-7 TRBV7-2 . . TGTGCCAGCAGCTCCTTCAGGGAATCCTACGAGCAGTACTTC CASSSFRESYEQYF
TRBJ2-1 TRBV4-1 . few TGCGCCAGCAGCCAAGATCCCCCCCGGGGGGCGTACAATGAGCAGTTCTTC CASSQDPPRGAYNEQFF
TRBJ2-7 TRBV27 . few TGTGCCAGCAGCCCCAACCTACGCTACGAGCAGTACTTC CASSPNLRYEQYF
TRBJ1-1 TRBV6-5 . few TGTGCCAGCAGAGTTACTTATGACACTGAAGCTTTCTTT CASRVTYDTEAFF
TRBJ1-1 TRBV7-8 . . TGTGCCAGCAGCTTACTCGGCGAGGACACTGAAGCTTTCTTT CASSLLGEDTEAFF
TRBJ2-7 TRBV6-1 . few TGTGCCAGCAGTGAAGATGGGGGCCCTTCCTACGAGCAGTACTTC CASSEDGGPSYEQYF
TRBJ1-2 TRBV4-3 TRBD1 few TGCGCCAGCAGCCAAGACCCCGGACAGGCCTACTATGGCTACACCTTC CASSQDPGQAYYGYTF
TRBJ2-7 TRBV27 . few TGTGCCAGCAGTTTGGGTGGGAGCAATGTTTACGAGCAGTACTTC CASSLGGSNVYEQYF
TRBJ2-5 TRBV4-1 TRBD2 . TGCGCCAGCAGCCTCGGACTAGCGGGAATGGGGGAGACCCAGTACTTC CASSLGLAGMGETQYF
TRBJ1-2 TRBV12-3/TRBV12-4 TRBD1 few TGTGCCAGCAGTTCACCCGGGACAGACCCCTACACCTTC CASSSPGTDPYTF
TRBJ1-2 TRBV4-1 . few TGCGCCAGCAGCCAAGATCGGGTCTTCTACACCTTC CASSQDRVFYTF
TRBJ2-1 TRBV29-1 TRBD2 . TGCAGCGTTAGCGGGACTACCCACAATGAGCAGTTCTTC CSVSGTTHNEQFF
TRBJ1-4 TRBV7-9 . . TGTGCCAGCAGCCTCGGGCCCAAGTTTGAAAAACTGTTTTTT CASSLGPKFEKLFF
TRBJ1-3 TRBV5-1 . . TGCGCCAGCAGCTTGGAAGGCGGGGATGTAGGAAACACCATATATTTT CASSLEGGDVGNTIYF
TRBJ2-3 TRBV5-1 . few TGCGCCAGCAGCTTCCTCAGGGTGACAGATACGCAGTATTTT CASSFLRVTDTQYF
TRBJ1-1 TRBV11-2 . few TGTGCCAGCAGTTTTAACAGGAACACTGAAGCTTTCTTT CASSFNRNTEAFF
TRBJ2-1 TRBV7-2 TRBD2 few TGTGCCAGCAGCCCCGGGAGTAGCGGGACCTACAATGAGCAGTTCTTC CASSPGSSGTYNEQFF
TRBJ2-1 TRBV12-3/TRBV12-4 . . TGTGCCAGCAGTCTACGATCCTCTAACAATGAGCAGTTCTTC CASSLRSSNNEQFF
TRBJ2-1 TRBV27 . . TGTGCCAGCGCGTATAGGGGCCCGTTGTACAATGAGCAGTTCTTC CASAYRGPLYNEQFF
TRBJ1-1 TRBV29-1 TRBD1 . TGCAGCGTTCACAAACAGGGGGCGAACACTGAAGCTTTCTTT CSVHKQGANTEAFF
TRBJ2-5 TRBV7-8 . few TGTGCCAGCAGCTTGGCTGGGGGGGCATCTGAGACCCAGTACTTC CASSLAGGASETQYF
TRBJ2-3 TRBV7-2 . . TGTGCCAGCAGCGCTGATATCCGGGCCACAGATACGCAGTATTTT CASSADIRATDTQYF
TRBJ1-6 TRBV6-2/TRBV6-3 TRBD1 . TGTGCCAGCAGTTACGGGACAGGGGCTTCACCCCTCCACTTT CASSYGTGASPLHF
TRBJ2-7 TRBV11-2 . few TGTGCCAGCAGCGCTCCTCAGAGAGAGCAGTACTTC CASSAPQREQYF
TRBJ2-7 TRBV6-1 TRBD2 . TGTGCCAGCAGTGAGAGGACTAGCGGGAGCTACGAGCAGTACTTC CASSERTSGSYEQYF
TRBJ1-1 TRBV9 . . TGTGCCAGCAGCGAACAGTTCATGAACACTGAAGCTTTCTTT CASSEQFMNTEAFF
TRBJ1-1 TRBV29-1 . few TGCAGCGTCGAAGAGGGGATGGGAGCTTTCTTT CSVEEGMGAFF
TRBJ1-4 TRBV29-1 . few TGCAGCGTTAAGGGGAGGGTGAATGAAAAACTGTTTTTT CSVKGRVNEKLFF
TRBJ2-7 TRBV27 . few TGTGCCAGCAGTCAGCGGGCCGCCTACGAGCAGTACTTC CASSQRAAYEQYF
TRBJ2-1 TRBV29-1 . few TGCAGCGTTCTCCTAGTTGGGTATGAGCAGTTCTTC CSVLLVGYEQFF
TRBJ2-7 TRBV24-1 . . TGTGCCACCAGTGACTCGACAGGCAAGAATTCCTACGAGCAGTACTTC CATSDSTGKNSYEQYF
TRBJ2-5 TRBV24-1 . once TGTGCCACCAGTGAGCTTCTGGGGGAGGAAGAGACCCAGTACTTC CATSELLGEEETQYF
TRBJ2-7 TRBV5-4 . few TGTGCCAGCAGCTTTGGTGGGGGAGTCTACGAGCAGTACTTC CASSFGGGVYEQYF
TRBJ2-5 TRBV29-1 TRBD1 . TGCAGCGTTGACCACGACAGGGGAAGGCAAGAGACCCAGTACTTC CSVDHDRGRQETQYF
TRBJ2-7 TRBV10-3 TRBD1 . TGTGCCATCAGTACCGGGACAGACATCTACGAGCAGTACTTC CAISTGTDIYEQYF
TRBJ2-1 TRBV4-3 . . TGCGCCAGCAGCCAAGATATAGAAGCCCTAGGCGAGCAGTTCTTC CASSQDIEALGEQFF
TRBJ2-7 TRBV20-1 TRBD1 . TGCAGTGCTTGGAAGACAGGGGCCTCCTACGAGCAGTACTTC CSAWKTGASYEQYF
TRBJ2-4 TRBV7-2 TRBD2 . TGTGCCAGCAGCTTAAGGCCTAGCGGGAGTCTAGACATTCAGTACTTC CASSLRPSGSLDIQYF
TRBJ2-5 TRBV20-1 . few TGCAGTGCCCAAGCACGGGGGGAGACCCAGTACTTC CSAQARGETQYF
TRBJ2-2 TRBV3-1 . few TGTGCCAGCAGCGCTGCGGAGCGGGCGAACACCGGGGAGCTGTTTTTT CASSAAERANTGELFF
TRBJ2-4 TRBV20-1 . . TGCAGTGCTAGTAATCCAGACATTCAGTACTTC CSASNPDIQYF
TRBJ2-1 TRBV6-2/TRBV6-3 . . TGTGCCAGCAGTTACTCTAACGAGTGGGGTAGGTTCTTC CASSYSNEWGRFF
TRBJ2-5 TRBV28 . few TGTGCCAGCAGTTTCTCGATGACCCAGTACTTC CASSFSMTQYF
TRBJ1-2 TRBV4-3 . few TGCGCCAGCAGCCTCTACCCCTTCCACTACACCTTC CASSLYPFHYTF
TRBJ2-1 TRBV5-1 . few TGCGCCAGCAGCTTGGTGGCACCCGAGCAGTTCTTC CASSLVAPEQFF
TRBJ1-5 TRBV19 . . TGTGCCACCCACTCCACAGCATACAATCAGCCCCAGCATTTT CATHSTAYNQPQHF